This TCR beta chain was profiled in a study of blood T cell repertoires in COVID-19. About the study: Samples representing acute and convalescent COVID-19 were sourced from the United States, Italy and Spain. T cells, B-cell-depleted T cells, or PBMCs supplied cDNA or gDNA.

V lost 0 bases, J lost 4 bases, and 5 bases stayed unmatched. CDR1 SGHRS and CDR2 YFSETQ come from the germline V gene. The CDR3 has 15 residues. The authors' processing: Reference gene primer amplification gave estimated nucleated cell counts. Repertoires were generated with immunoSEQ multiplex PCR, while TCRdb's copy carries only in-frame clones and drops some. Clone size and the V and J calls come from that table; the DNA yielded D and trimming. The table includes some 180,000 clones, 88% detected once. Material for sequencing was peripheral blood. The chain recombines TRBV5-1 with TRBJ1-1; 8 bases are a match to TRBD1. The clonotype was recovered from a middle-aged man with active or convalescent COVID-19. The CDR3 region has the DNA TGCGCCAGCAGCTTGGGCCAGGGGGCGCCCACTGAAGCTTTCTTT. It is translated as CASSLGQGAPTEAFF.